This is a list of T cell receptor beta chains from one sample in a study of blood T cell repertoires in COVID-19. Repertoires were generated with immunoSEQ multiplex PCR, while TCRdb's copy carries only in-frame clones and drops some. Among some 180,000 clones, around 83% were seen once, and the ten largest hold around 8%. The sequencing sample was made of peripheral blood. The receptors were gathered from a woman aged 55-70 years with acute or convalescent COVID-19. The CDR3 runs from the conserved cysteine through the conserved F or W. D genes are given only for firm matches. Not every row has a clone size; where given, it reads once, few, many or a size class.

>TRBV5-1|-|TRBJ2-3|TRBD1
TGCGCCAGCAGCTCGGACAGGGGGGGAGATACGCAGTATTTT
CASSSDRGGDTQYF
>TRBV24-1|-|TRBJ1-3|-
TGTGCCACCAGTGACCCCGCGAGAAACACCATATATTTT
CATSDPARNTIYF
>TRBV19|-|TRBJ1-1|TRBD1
TGTGCCAGTACTGGGGACAGGTTGAACACTGAAGCTTTCTTT
CASTGDRLNTEAFF
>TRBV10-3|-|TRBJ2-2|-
TGTGCCTCGGGTCCCCGGAACACCGGGGAGCTGTTTTTT
CASGPRNTGELFF
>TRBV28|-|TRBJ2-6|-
TGTGCCAGCAGTTTAAGAGGTAGCTCTGGGGCCAACGTCCTGACTTTC
CASSLRGSSGANVLTF
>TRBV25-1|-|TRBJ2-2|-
TGTGCCAGCAGCCGTCCAGCGTCCGGGGAGCTGTTTTTT
CASSRPASGELFF
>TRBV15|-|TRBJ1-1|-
TGTGCCACCAGCCCCACCAGGGCATCAAGGGCTTTCTTT
CATSPTRASRAFF
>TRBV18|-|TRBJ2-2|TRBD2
TGTGCCAGCTCACCGCTGGGGCTAGCGGGGGTGAACACCGGGGAGCTGTTTTTT
CASSPLGLAGVNTGELFF
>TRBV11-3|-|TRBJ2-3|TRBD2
TGTGCCAGCAGCTCCGGGACTAGCGGGAGATTATATACGCAGTATTTT
CASSSGTSGRLYTQYF
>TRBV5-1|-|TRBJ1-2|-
TGCGCCAGCAGCTTGGCCGGTCAGGGTGGCTATGGCTACACCTTC
CASSLAGQGGYGYTF
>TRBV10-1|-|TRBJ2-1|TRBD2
TGCGCCAGCAGCATTTCGACTAGCGGGACGGGGAATGAGCAGTTCTTC
CASSISTSGTGNEQFF
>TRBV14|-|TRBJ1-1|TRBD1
TGTGCCAGCAGCGTTCGGACAGGGTTCGGCGACACTGAAGCTTTCTTT
CASSVRTGFGDTEAFF
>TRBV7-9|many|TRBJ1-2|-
TGTGCCAGCAGCCCCATGGGGGGATGGGACTCTGAAGTTGGCTACACCTTC
CASSPMGGWDSEVGYTF
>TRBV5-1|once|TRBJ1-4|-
TGCGCCAGCAGCTTGTCAGCAACTAATGAAAAACTGTTTTTT
CASSLSATNEKLFF
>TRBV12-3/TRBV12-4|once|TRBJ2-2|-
TGTGCCAGCAATAAGCGGGTGGTCGGGGAGCTGTTTTTT
CASNKRVVGELFF
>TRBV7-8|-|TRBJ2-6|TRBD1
TGTGCCAGCAGCCAAATAATTTCGACAGGGGGCGGCGGGGCCAACGTCCTGACTTTC
CASSQIISTGGGGANVLTF
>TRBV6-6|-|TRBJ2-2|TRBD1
TGTGCCAGCAGTTCTCCGACAGGGATCGGCACCGGGGAGCTGTTTTTT
CASSSPTGIGTGELFF
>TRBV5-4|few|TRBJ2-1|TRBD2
TGTGCCAGCAGCCTCGACACGGGAGGGCCTGGAAATGAGCAGTTCTTC
CASSLDTGGPGNEQFF
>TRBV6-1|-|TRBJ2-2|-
TGTGCCAGCAGTGAAGCCCTATACACCGGGGAGCTGTTTTTT
CASSEALYTGELFF
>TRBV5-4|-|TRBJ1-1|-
TGTGCCAGCAGCGTAATAACAGGGTCGGACACTGAAGCTTTCTTT
CASSVITGSDTEAFF
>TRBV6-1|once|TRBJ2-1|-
TGTGCCAGCAGTGAAGACTTTGTAACCAATGAGCAGTTCTTC
CASSEDFVTNEQFF
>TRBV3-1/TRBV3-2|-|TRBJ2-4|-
TGTGCCAGCAGCCAAGAACGGCAGGCGATAGCCAAAAACATTCAGTACTTC
CASSQERQAIAKNIQYF
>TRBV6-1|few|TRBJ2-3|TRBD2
TGTGCCAGCAGTGTGACTAGCGGGAGGCTAGCGGCAGATACGCAGTATTTT
CASSVTSGRLAADTQYF